This TCR beta chain was observed in a study of blood T cell repertoires in COVID-19. V shed 8 bases and J shed 1 base, with 14 bases lying between them. This CDR3 is built from 14 residues. The germline CDR1 and CDR2 sequences are SNHLY and FYNNEI. Here immunoSEQ multiplex PCR was the method, and the copy in TCRdb shows in-frame clones only, minus some. Here the sample spans about 100,000 clones, more than 80% being singletons. This sequence was found in a man aged 55-75 years with acute or convalescent COVID-19. What was sequenced was peripheral blood. V gene TRBV2 combines with J gene TRBJ2-5; D call uncertain. The CDR3 region is CASRRDSPQETQYF. CDR3 coding DNA: TGTGCCAGCCGTCGCGACTCCCCCCAAGAGACCCAGTACTTC.